This paragraph covers one T cell receptor beta chain sequence. Its antigen is unknown. Amplification used 60 Vbeta primers and 13 Jbeta primers. Sequencing was performed with immunoSEQ multiplex PCR; in TCRdb, only in-frame clones are kept and a portion is missing. The table has more than 110,000 clones, less than 85% seen once. The V and J ends lost 3 bases and 7 bases respectively, with 10 bases between them. The CDR3 has 14 amino acids. Germline CDR1 reads LNHDA; CDR2 reads SQIVND (reference sequence). These data come from a study of cytomegalovirus exposure and HLA in healthy donors. Findings and limits, study-wide: Later on, a genetic analysis was performed. It linked a missense variant in DCLRE1C with V- and J-gene trimming of TCR beta.

The TCR originated in a woman between 50 and 59 years old in good health and CMV-seropositive. The sample consisted of PBMCs. The chain uses TRBV19 and TRBJ1-6, with a tentative D call TRBD1 (6 bases). CDR3 sequence reads: CASSIPGDNSPLHF. The CDR3 region has the DNA TGTGCCAGTAGTATCCCAGGGGACAATTCACCCCTCCACTTT.